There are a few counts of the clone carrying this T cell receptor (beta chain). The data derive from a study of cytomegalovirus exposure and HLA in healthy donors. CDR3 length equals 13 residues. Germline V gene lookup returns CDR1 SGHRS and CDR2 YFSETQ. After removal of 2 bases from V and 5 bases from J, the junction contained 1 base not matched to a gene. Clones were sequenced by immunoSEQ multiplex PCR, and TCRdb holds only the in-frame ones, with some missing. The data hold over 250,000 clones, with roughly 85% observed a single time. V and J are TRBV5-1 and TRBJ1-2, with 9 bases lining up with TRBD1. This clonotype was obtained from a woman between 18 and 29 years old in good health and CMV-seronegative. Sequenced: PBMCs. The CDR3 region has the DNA TGCGCCAGCAGCTTAGGGACAGGGTATGGCTACACCTTC. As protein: CASSLGTGYGYTF. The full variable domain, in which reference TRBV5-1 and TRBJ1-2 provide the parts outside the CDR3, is KAGVTQTPRYLIKTRGQQVTLSCSPISGHRSVSWYQQTPGQGLQFLFEYFSETQRNKGNFPGRFSGRQFSNSRSEMNVSTLELGDSALYLCASSLGTGYGYTFGSGTRLTVV.